The 24 T cell receptor beta chains reported below all come from one sample, sequenced in a study of low-dose radiotherapy and immunotherapy resistance in tumors. TRAV- and TRBV-specific primers were used for first-strand cDNA, which covered alpha and beta chains. Amplification, which lasted roughly 20 PCR cycles, used a constant-region primer and V-primer adapter to amplify TCRs. In TCRdb, the reads were re-called with MiXCR into one record per CDR3 protein. The table shows under 10,000 distinct CDR3 sequences, with roughly 57% occurring only once. The receptor source for this set is a human donor with advanced metastatic prostate, ovarian, gallbladder or colorectal cancer (not recorded which). This table probably holds off-target reads from a library built for another chain.

The chain links TRBV25-1 to TRBJ1-1, with D perhaps TRBD1 (6 bases). This CDR3 spans 11 amino acids. CDR1 and CDR2 (germline): MGHDK, SYGVNS. The V end lost 9 bases, the J end lost 7 bases, and 12 bases lay between the germline ends. This CDR3 is CASLIGGEAFF. The CDR3 DNA sequence: TGTGCCAGTCTCATAGGGGGTGAAGCTTTCTTT.

This clonotype is large in the sample. The V call is TRBV28, the J call TRBJ2-5, with 11 bases that match TRBD2. CDR1 MDHEN and CDR2 SYDVKM come from the germline V gene. Germline trimming cut 7 bases from V and 4 bases from J; bases unmatched to any gene: 11. The CDR3 sequence is 16 residues long. The CDR3 sequence: CASTTTLSGRVETQYF. The CDR3 coding sequence is TGTGCCAGCACCACCACTCTTAGCGGGAGGGTAGAGACCCAGTACTTC.

In this sample, this clonotype turned up once. V and J are TRBV12-3 or TRBV12-4 and TRBJ1-1, with no clear D. Trimming stripped 4 bases from V and 1 base from J, with 7 bases between. The CDR3 consists of 13 residues. CDR3 in amino acids: CASSWNPNTEAFF. Here the CDR3 DNA reads TGTGCCAGCAGTTGGAACCCGAACACTGAAGCTTTCTTT.

The rearrangement joins TRBV29-1 to TRBJ2-1, with 7 bases fitting TRBD1. J lost 15 bases, V lost 6 bases, and 17 bases had no gene match. Germline CDR1 SQVTM, CDR2 ANQGSEA. This CDR3 has 13 amino acids. The CDR3 sequence: CSVRDLDRIKSFF. The CDR3 nucleotides read TGCAGCGTCCGAGATTTGGACAGGATTAAATCGTTCTTC.

V is TRBV5-1 and J is TRBJ1-1; possibly TRBD1 for D (6 bases). CDR3 size: 14 residues. CDR1 and CDR2 from the germline V gene are SGHRS and YFSETQ. With 6 bases removed from V and 0 bases from J, the gap between germline ends came to 12 bases. CDR3 region: CASNHGDMNTEAFF. As DNA, the CDR3 is TGCGCCAGCAACCACGGGGACATGAACACTGAAGCTTTCTTT.

The chain has TRBV20-1 and TRBJ2-1; 14 positions agree with TRBD2. Germline V gene sequence: CDR1 DFQATT, CDR2 SNEGSKA (reference sequence). V trimming: 5 bases; J trimming: 6 bases; junction bases outside the gene matches: 6. CDR3 length equals 15 residues. The CDR3 loop reads CSALRLAGGPNEQFF. CDR3 nucleotides: TGCAGTGCTCTAAGACTAGCGGGGGGGCCCAATGAGCAGTTCTTC.

The genes are TRBV29-1 and TRBJ1-6; possible D gene TRBD1, 6 bases. Germline CDR1 reads SQVTM; CDR2 reads ANQGSEA. V was clipped by 6 bases and J by 3 bases, with 9 bases between them. This CDR3 contains 13 residues. The CDR3 DNA is TGCAGCGTCGGACAGAACTATAATTCACCCCTCCACTTT. Protein sequence: CSVGQNYNSPLHF.

The chain combines TRBV28 with TRBJ2-7; D may be TRBD2 (5 bases). Germline values: CDR1 MDHEN, CDR2 SYDVKM. The CDR3 has 12 residues. The V end lost 6 bases, the J end lost 6 bases, and 12 bases lay between the germline ends. The CDR3 loop reads CASRDFLGEQYF. As DNA, the CDR3 is TGTGCCAGCAGGGACTTCCTCGGCGAGCAGTACTTC. The complete variable domain, with remaining parts taken from reference TRBV28 and TRBJ2-7, reads DVKVTQSSRYLVKRTGEKVFLECVQDMDHENMFWYRQDPGLGLRLIYFSYDVKMKEKGDIPEGYSVSREKKERFSLILESASTNQTSMYLCASRDFLGEQYFGPGTRLTVT.

The chain couples TRBV6-8 to TRBJ2-3; 7 bases are shared with TRBD1. With 5 bases clipped from V and 0 bases from J, the junction kept 5 bases outside the gene matches. The germline gives CDR1 MNHGY, CDR2 SAAAGT. The CDR3 runs 15 residues. The CDR3 here is CASSRQGSSTDTQYF. CDR3 DNA: TGTGCCAGCAGTAGACAGGGATCTAGCACAGATACGCAGTATTTT.

The V and J genes are TRBV7-2 and TRBJ1-2; 10 nucleotides match TRBD1. The germline V gene has CDR1 SGHTA and CDR2 FQGNSA. J lost 0 bases, V lost 4 bases, and 8 bases had no gene match. The CDR3 is 17 residues long. This chain's CDR3 is CASSSRQGARTNYGYTF. DNA for the CDR3: TGTGCCAGCAGCTCTCGACAGGGGGCGAGAACTAACTATGGCTACACCTTC.

This clonotype has more than one count but fewer than ten. The rearrangement joins TRBV28 to TRBJ1-6; D is possibly TRBD1 (5 bases). Trimming took 7 bases from V and 3 from J, leaving 13 bases between them. The CDR3 consists of 15 residues. The germline V gene has CDR1 MDHEN and CDR2 SYDVKM. The CDR3 nucleotides read TGTGCCAGCACCAGGGATGCCGGCTATAATTCACCCCTCCACTTT. Encoded protein: CASTRDAGYNSPLHF.

The CDR3: CSARPSDLGALHF. CDR3 sequence (DNA): TGCAGTGCTAGACCCTCTGACTTGGGAGCGCTCCACTTT. J is TRBJ1-6 and V is TRBV20-1; no firm D call. Looked up from germline, CDR1 is DFQATT and CDR2 is SNEGSKA (reference sequence). V gave up 2 bases and J gave up 16 bases, with 18 bases separating them. CDR3 size: 13 residues.

The J gene is TRBJ2-1, the V gene TRBV28, with 9 nucleotides matching TRBD2. CDR3 length: 14 residues. Per germline, CDR1 MDHEN and CDR2 SYDVKM. The trim removed 8 bases at V and 6 bases at J, leaving 8 bases unmatched. In DNA form, the CDR3 reads TGTGCCAGCGGAAATAGCGGGGGTAGCAATGAGCAGTTCTTC. As protein: CASGNSGGSNEQFF.

The chain has TRBV28 and TRBJ1-6; a possible D gene is TRBD1 (5 bases). Germline CDR1 MDHEN, CDR2 SYDVKM. V gave up 6 bases and J gave up 7 bases, with 16 bases separating them. The CDR3 has 15 residues. Here the CDR3 reads CASRPTTGRNSPLHF. The CDR3 coding sequence is TGTGCCAGCAGGCCTACCACAGGAAGGAATTCACCCCTCCACTTT.

This clonotype was counted between two and nine times. The rearrangement uses TRBV28 and TRBJ1-5, with D hard to call. Looked up from germline, CDR1 is MDHEN and CDR2 is SYDVKM. The CDR3 extends over 15 amino acids. The V gene lost 2 bases and the J gene lost 1 base, with 9 bases spanning the gap. The CDR3 protein is CASSLVLGSNQPQHF. DNA for the CDR3: TGTGCCAGCAGTTTAGTATTGGGAAGCAATCAGCCCCAGCATTTT.

This chain links TRBV29-1 with TRBJ2-7; D may correspond to TRBD1 or TRBD2 (5 bases each). Trimming shortened V by 5 bases and J by 5 bases, and 10 bases separated the two germline ends. The CDR3 is made up of 11 amino acids. Germline-derived CDR1 and CDR2 are SQVTM and ANQGSEA. CDR3 residues: CSVRGGNEQYF. CDR3 sequence (DNA): TGCAGCGTTCGTGGGGGAAACGAGCAGTACTTC.

V usage is TRBV6-2 or TRBV6-3 and J usage is TRBJ1-1; 8 bases fit TRBD1. The CDR3 is 15 amino acids. Trimming took 0 bases from V and 5 from J; bases not matched to a gene: 5. Germline CDR1 and CDR2: MNHEY and SVGEGT. The CDR3 here is CASSYSGQGGTEAFF. In DNA, the CDR3 is TGTGCCAGCAGTTACTCTGGACAGGGAGGTACTGAAGCTTTCTTT.

About this clonotype itself: The junction departs from the called germline gene at one end, perhaps through a read error. The gene calls are TRBV2 and TRBJ2-7; D unresolved. Germline CDR1 is SNHLY and CDR2 is FYNNEI. The CDR3 is 12 residues long. CDR3 protein: CASRGYGSGWSF. In nucleotides, the CDR3 is TGTGCCAGCAGGGGTTACGGGTCTGGTTGGTCTTTC.

This chain links TRBV29-1 with TRBJ1-2; TRBD1 is a possible D gene (6 bases). V shed 6 bases and J shed 6 bases, with 14 bases lying between them. The germline CDR1 and CDR2 sequences are SQVTM and ANQGSEA. The CDR3 runs 12 residues. The CDR3 DNA sequence: TGCAGCGTCCTGCAGGGGATTGATGGCTACACCTTC. Translated, it gives CSVLQGIDGYTF.

This rearrangement joins TRBV10-3 to TRBJ1-3; D not resolved. The V gene lost 0 bases and the J gene lost 0 bases, with 9 bases spanning the gap. The germline V gene has CDR1 ENHRY and CDR2 SYGVKD. CDR3 length: 16 amino acids. This chain's CDR3 is CAISESVSSSGNTIYF. The DNA of the CDR3 is TGTGCCATCAGTGAGTCGGTCAGCAGCTCTGGAAACACCATATATTTT.

This clonotype was seen a single time. The junction departs from the called germline gene at one end, perhaps through a read error. The CDR3 DNA reads TGTGCCAGCAGTACTGAACAGGGGACAACTGGGGCCAACGCCCTGACTTTC. Its protein is CASSTEQGTTGANALTF. The chain carries TRBV28 and TRBJ2-6, with 7 nucleotides matching TRBD1. The CDR3 runs to 17 residues. Germline CDR1 reads MDHEN; CDR2 reads SYDVKM.

The rearrangement links TRBV6-5 to TRBJ2-7, with 7 bases fitting TRBD1. Per the germline V gene, CDR1 is MNHEY and CDR2 is SVGAGI. CDR3 length: 14 residues. The J segment lost 0 bases and the V segment lost 5 bases, leaving 4 bases of the junction unmatched. As DNA, the CDR3 is TGTGCCAGCAGTACACAGGGGAGCTCCTACGAGCAGTACTTC. This gives the protein CASSTQGSSYEQYF.

This clonotype was found a few times. The chain carries TRBV6-2 or TRBV6-3 and TRBJ2-7; the D call may be TRBD1 or TRBD2 (5 bases each). There are 14 residues in the CDR3. V was cut by 3 bases and J by 1 base, with 10 bases left in between. Germline V CDR1 and CDR2: MNHEY, SVGEGT. The CDR3 reads CASSYMGESYEQYF. The DNA for the CDR3 is TGTGCCAGCAGTTATATGGGGGAGTCCTACGAGCAGTACTTC.

V gene TRBV6-2 or TRBV6-3 combines with J gene TRBJ2-5; 12 nucleotides line up with TRBD1. Germline V lookup: CDR1 MNHEY, CDR2 SVGEGT. This CDR3 region has 16 residues. With 5 bases clipped from V and 5 bases from J, the junction kept 9 bases outside the gene matches. Here the CDR3 DNA reads TGTGCCAGCAGTGAAGGGACAGGGGGCGGGCAGGAGACCCAGTACTTC. Its protein is CASSEGTGGGQETQYF.